The rows below give T cell receptor beta chains drawn from one sample of a study of T cell repertoires in ileal Crohn's disease. Using immunoSEQ multiplex PCR, the repertoire was profiled, and TCRdb retains in-frame clones only, with some absent. The sample holds more than 5,500 clones, roughly 88% seen once. The sample was CD4+ T cells from ileum. All receptors derive from an adult with Crohn's disease. Some clones in this sample may be carry-over from other donors' samples. The CDR3 runs from the conserved cysteine through the conserved F or W. D genes are given only for firm matches. Size tells how often a clone was seen (once, few, many) or the class of an expanded clone, and some rows leave it out.

>TRBV30|-|TRBD1|TRBJ1-2
CAWSVLWTGKGYGYTF
TGTGCCTGGAGTGTCCTATGGACAGGGAAGGGCTATGGCTACACCTTC
>TRBV19|-|-|TRBJ1-5
CASRRIAPNQPQHF
TGTGCCAGTAGACGAATCGCGCCCAATCAGCCCCAGCATTTT
>TRBV19|few|-|TRBJ2-1
CASSMNGGSYNEQFF
TGTGCCAGTAGTATGAACGGAGGCTCCTACAATGAGCAGTTCTTC
>TRBV7-2|-|TRBD2|TRBJ2-1
CASSLGTSGYNEQFF
TGTGCCAGCAGCTTAGGGACTAGCGGGTACAATGAGCAGTTCTTC
>TRBV25-1|-|TRBD1|TRBJ2-5
CASSVPGQQETQYF
TGTGCCAGCAGCGTACCGGGACAGCAAGAGACCCAGTACTTC
>TRBV7-2|-|-|TRBJ2-1
CASSLQYHNEQFF
TGTGCCAGCAGCTTACAGTATCACAATGAGCAGTTCTTC
>TRBV11-2|-|TRBD2|TRBJ2-7
CASSLVRGSFYEQYF
TGTGCCAGCAGCTTAGTGCGCGGGAGTTTCTACGAGCAGTACTTC
>TRBV10-3|-|-|TRBJ1-3
CAIRLGGSGNTIYF
TGTGCCATCAGACTGGGAGGTTCTGGTAACACCATATATTTT
>TRBV28|-|-|TRBJ1-2
CASSRTVGYTF
TGTGCCAGCAGTAGGACAGTAGGCTACACCTTC
>TRBV7-2|-|-|TRBJ2-7
CASSFRDRRGLAPSEQYF
TGTGCCAGCAGCTTCCGGGACAGGCGGGGACTAGCCCCCTCCGAGCAGTACTTC
>TRBV6-4|once|TRBD1|TRBJ2-3
CASSEIPGQGLTQYF
TGTGCCAGCAGTGAGATACCGGGACAGGGATTAACGCAGTATTTT
>TRBV5-1|-|TRBD2|TRBJ2-2
CASRLGLAVGTNTGELFF
TGCGCCAGCAGGTTGGGACTAGCGGTTGGAACGAACACCGGGGAGCTGTTTTTT
>TRBV2|-|-|TRBJ2-2
CASTLNTGELFF
TGTGCCAGCACCCTGAACACCGGGGAGCTGTTTTTT
>TRBV7-2|-|TRBD1|TRBJ1-1
CASSFTGGFSPTEAFF
TGTGCCAGCAGCTTCACAGGGGGCTTTTCTCCCACTGAAGCTTTCTTT
>TRBV6-6|-|-|TRBJ2-3
CASSYGGSSTDTQYF
TGTGCCAGCAGTTACGGAGGAAGTTCCACAGATACGCAGTATTTT
>TRBV19|once|-|TRBJ2-7
CASSIGTSYEQYF
TGTGCCAGTAGTATCGGGACTTCCTACGAGCAGTACTTC
>TRBV7-2|-|TRBD2|TRBJ2-7
CASSLFATSGHEQYF
TGTGCCAGCAGCTTATTTGCGACTAGCGGCCACGAGCAGTACTTC
>TRBV7-2|-|-|TRBJ2-3
CASRVGGNTDTQYF
TGTGCCAGCCGGGTGGGCGGGAACACAGATACGCAGTATTTT
>TRBV2|-|TRBD2|TRBJ2-3
CASSANRLAGVPRPTQYF
TGTGCCAGCAGTGCCAACCGACTAGCGGGAGTCCCCCGGCCGACGCAGTATTTT
>TRBV19|-|TRBD2|TRBJ2-2
CASHLAGVRTGELFF
TGTGCCAGCCACCTAGCGGGAGTACGGACCGGGGAGCTGTTTTTT